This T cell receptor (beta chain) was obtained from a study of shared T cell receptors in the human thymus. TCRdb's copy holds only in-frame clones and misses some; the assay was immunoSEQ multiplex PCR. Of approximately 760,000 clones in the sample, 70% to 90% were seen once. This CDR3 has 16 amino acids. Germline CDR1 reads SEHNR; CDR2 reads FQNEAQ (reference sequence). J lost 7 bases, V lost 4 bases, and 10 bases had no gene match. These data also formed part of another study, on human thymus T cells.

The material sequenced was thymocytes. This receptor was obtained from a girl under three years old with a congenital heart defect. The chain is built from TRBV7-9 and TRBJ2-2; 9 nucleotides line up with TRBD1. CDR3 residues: CASSSITGGGDGELFF. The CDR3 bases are TGTGCCAGCAGCTCCATAACAGGGGGCGGGGACGGGGAGCTGTTTTTT.